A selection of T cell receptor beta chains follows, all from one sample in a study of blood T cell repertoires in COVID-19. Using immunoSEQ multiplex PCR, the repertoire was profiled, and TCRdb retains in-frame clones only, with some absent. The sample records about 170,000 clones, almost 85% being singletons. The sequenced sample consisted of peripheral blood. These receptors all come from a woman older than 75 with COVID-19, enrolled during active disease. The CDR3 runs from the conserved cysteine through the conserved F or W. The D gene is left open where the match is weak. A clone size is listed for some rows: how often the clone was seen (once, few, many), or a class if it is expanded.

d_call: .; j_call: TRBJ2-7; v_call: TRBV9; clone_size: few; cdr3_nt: TGTGCCAGCAGCGTAGGGTCGGGACTCTACGAGCAGTACTTC; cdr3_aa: CASSVGSGLYEQYF
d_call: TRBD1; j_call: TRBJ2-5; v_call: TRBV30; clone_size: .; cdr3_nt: TGTGCCTGGAGGGGGGACAGACGGAAACAAGAGACCCAGTACTTC; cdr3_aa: CAWRGDRRKQETQYF
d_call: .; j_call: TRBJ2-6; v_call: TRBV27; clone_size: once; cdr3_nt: TGTGCCAGTTGTTACCGGGACTTAGGCTCTGGGGCCAACGTCCTGACTTTC; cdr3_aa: CASCYRDLGSGANVLTF
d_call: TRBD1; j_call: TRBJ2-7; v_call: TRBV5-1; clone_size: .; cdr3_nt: TGCGCCAGCAGCTCAACCCGACAGGGGGCCGAGCAGTACTTC; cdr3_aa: CASSSTRQGAEQYF
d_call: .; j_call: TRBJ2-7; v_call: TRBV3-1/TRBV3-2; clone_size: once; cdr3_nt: TGTGCCAGCAGCCAAGATGCTAAAGAGCAGTACTTC; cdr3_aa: CASSQDAKEQYF
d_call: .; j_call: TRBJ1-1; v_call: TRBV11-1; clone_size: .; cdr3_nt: TGTGCCAGCAGCCACATAGGGGGTGTGGACACTGAAGCTTTCTTT; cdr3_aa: CASSHIGGVDTEAFF
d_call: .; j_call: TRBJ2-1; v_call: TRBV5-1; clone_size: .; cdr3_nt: TGCGCCAGCAGCTTGGCGGGGGTATCCTACAATGAGCAGTTCTTC; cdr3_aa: CASSLAGVSYNEQFF
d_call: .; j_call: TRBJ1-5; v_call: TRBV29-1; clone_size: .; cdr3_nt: TGCAGCGTCAGGGGAGTCGGCAATCAGCCCCAGCATTTT; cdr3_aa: CSVRGVGNQPQHF
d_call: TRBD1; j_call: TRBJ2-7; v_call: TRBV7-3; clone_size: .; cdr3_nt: TGTGCCAGCAGCCCCATCCCAGGGGGTTTGCACGAGCAGTACTTC; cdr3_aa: CASSPIPGGLHEQYF
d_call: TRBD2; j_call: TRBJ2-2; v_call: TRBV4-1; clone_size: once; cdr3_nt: TGCGCCAGCAGCCAAGAAGGGACTAGCGCCTCGAGGCCCGGGGAGCTGTTTTTT; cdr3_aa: CASSQEGTSASRPGELFF
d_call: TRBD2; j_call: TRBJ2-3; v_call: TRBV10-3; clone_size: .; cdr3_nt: TGTGCCATCAGTGACCTTGCTAGCGGGGGAAAAGATACGCAGTATTTT; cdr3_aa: CAISDLASGGKDTQYF
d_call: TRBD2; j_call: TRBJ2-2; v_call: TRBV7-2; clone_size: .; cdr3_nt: TGTGCCAGCAGCGTCTCCGGGACTACCGTTACTTTT; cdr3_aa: CASSVSGTTVTF
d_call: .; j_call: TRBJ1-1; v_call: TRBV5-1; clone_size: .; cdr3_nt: TGCGCCAGCAGCGATGGACAGTCCCTAAACACTGAAGCTTTCTTT; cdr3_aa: CASSDGQSLNTEAFF
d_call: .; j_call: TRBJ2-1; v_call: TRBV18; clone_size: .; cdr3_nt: TGTGCCAGCTCACCCGTTTCGTACAATGAGCAGTTCTTC; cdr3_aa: CASSPVSYNEQFF
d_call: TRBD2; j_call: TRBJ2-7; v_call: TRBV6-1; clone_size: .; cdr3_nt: TGTGCCAGCAGTGAAGCTATTTCTAGCGGGGGATTCTACGAGCAGTACTTC; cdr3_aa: CASSEAISSGGFYEQYF
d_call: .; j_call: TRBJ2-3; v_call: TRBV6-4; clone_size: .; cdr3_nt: TGTGCCACTGGACAAACCGGGGGTACGCAGTATTTT; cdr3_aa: CATGQTGGTQYF
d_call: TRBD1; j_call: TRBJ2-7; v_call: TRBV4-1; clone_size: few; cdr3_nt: TGCGCCAGCAGCCAAGACCAGACAGGGTCCGAGCAGTACTTC; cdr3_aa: CASSQDQTGSEQYF
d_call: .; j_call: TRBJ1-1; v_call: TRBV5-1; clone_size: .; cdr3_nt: TGCGCCAGCAGCTTGGGGTTCGGAGACACTGAAGCTTTCTTT; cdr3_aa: CASSLGFGDTEAFF
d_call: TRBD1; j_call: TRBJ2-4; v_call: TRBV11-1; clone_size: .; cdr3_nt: TGTGCCAGCAGCGACGGACAGGGCTTCACCAAAAACATTCAGTACTTC; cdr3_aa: CASSDGQGFTKNIQYF
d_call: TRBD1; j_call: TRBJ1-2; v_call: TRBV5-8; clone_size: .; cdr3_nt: TGTGCCAGCAGCCGATGGGACAGGCCTAACTATGGCTACACCTTC; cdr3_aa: CASSRWDRPNYGYTF
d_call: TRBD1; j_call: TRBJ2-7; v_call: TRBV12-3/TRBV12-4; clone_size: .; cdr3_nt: TGTGCCAGCAGTTTTCAGGGGGCCTACGAGCAGTACTTC; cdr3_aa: CASSFQGAYEQYF
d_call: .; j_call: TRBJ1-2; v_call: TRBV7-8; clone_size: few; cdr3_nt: TGTGCCAGCAGCTTATTAGAGGAGACAGTCTATGGCTACACCTTC; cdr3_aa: CASSLLEETVYGYTF
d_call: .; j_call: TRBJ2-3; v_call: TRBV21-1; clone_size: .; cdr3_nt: TGTGCCAGCAGCAGAGGGGTGACTAGCGGGAGGAGCACAGATACGCAGTATTTT; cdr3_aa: CASSRGVTSGRSTDTQYF
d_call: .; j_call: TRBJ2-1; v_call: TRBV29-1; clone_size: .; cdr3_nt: TGCAGTGCGTTAGCAGGGAATGAGCAGTTCTTC; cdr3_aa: CSALAGNEQFF
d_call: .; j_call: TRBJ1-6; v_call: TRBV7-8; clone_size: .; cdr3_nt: TGTGCCAGCAGCCAAATTAGACAGAATTCACCCCTCCACTTT; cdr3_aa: CASSQIRQNSPLHF
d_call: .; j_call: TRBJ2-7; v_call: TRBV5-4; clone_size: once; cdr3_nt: TGTGCCAGCAGCCGCGGGGGCCTAAGCTACGAGCAGTACTTC; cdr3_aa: CASSRGGLSYEQYF
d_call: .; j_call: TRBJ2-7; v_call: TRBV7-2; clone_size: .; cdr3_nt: TGTGCCAGCAGCTTTAACAGGGAATTAACCTACGAGCAGTACTTC; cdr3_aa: CASSFNRELTYEQYF
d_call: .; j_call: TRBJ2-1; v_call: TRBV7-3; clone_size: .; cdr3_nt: TGTGCCAGCAGCGCCAATGAGGGGGAATCCTACAATGAGCAGTTCTTC; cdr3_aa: CASSANEGESYNEQFF
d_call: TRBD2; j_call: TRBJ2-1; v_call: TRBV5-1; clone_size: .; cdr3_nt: TGCGCCAGCAGCAAACGGACTAGCGGGAGTCAGGGTGAGCAGTTCTTC; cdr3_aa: CASSKRTSGSQGEQFF
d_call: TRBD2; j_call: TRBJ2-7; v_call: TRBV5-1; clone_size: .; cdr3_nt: TGCGCCAGCAGCGGTAGCGGGGGGCCTTGGGAGCAGTACTTC; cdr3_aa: CASSGSGGPWEQYF
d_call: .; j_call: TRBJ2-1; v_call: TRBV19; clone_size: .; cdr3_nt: TGTGCCAGTAGTATTAACAGCTACAATGAGCAGTTCTTC; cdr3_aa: CASSINSYNEQFF
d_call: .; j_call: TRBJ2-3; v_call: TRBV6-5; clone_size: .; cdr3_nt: TGTGCCAGCAGACCGACAGGTCCGGTCAGGACGCAGTATTTT; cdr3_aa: CASRPTGPVRTQYF
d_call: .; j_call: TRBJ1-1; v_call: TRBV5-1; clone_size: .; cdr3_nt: TGCGCCAGCAGCTTGGTGTTCGACACTGAAGCTTTCTTT; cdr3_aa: CASSLVFDTEAFF
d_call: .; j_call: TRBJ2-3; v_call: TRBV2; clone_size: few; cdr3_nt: TGTGCCAGCTGTGGGGCTGCGGATACGCAGTATTTT; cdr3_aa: CASCGAADTQYF
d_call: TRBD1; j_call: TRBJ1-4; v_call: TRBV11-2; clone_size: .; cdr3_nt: TGTGCCAGCAGCCAGGGGGTGTATGAAAAACTGTTTTTT; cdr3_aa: CASSQGVYEKLFF
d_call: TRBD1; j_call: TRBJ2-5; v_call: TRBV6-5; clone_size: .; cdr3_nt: TGTGCCAGCAACCCCGGGACAGGGGGCGAAGAGACCCAGTACTTC; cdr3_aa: CASNPGTGGEETQYF
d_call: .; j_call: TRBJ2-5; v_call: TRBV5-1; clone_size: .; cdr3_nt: TGCGCCAGCAGCTTGCAGTCAGAAGAAGAGACCCAGTACTTC; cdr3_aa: CASSLQSEEETQYF
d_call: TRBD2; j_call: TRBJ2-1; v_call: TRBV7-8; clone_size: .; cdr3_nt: TGTGCCAGCAGCCTTGGCGGCGCGGGGGGATACAATGAGCAGTTCTTC; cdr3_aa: CASSLGGAGGYNEQFF
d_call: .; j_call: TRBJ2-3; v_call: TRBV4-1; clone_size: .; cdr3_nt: TGCGCCAGCAGCCAAGGCCTGGGGCAGGCCGTGGTGGGAGATACGCAGTATTTT; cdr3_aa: CASSQGLGQAVVGDTQYF
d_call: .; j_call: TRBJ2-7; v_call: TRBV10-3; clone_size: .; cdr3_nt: TGTGCCATCAGTGAGTCGAAGGTCGGGGTGTTTCCCTCCTACGAGCAGTACTTC; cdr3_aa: CAISESKVGVFPSYEQYF
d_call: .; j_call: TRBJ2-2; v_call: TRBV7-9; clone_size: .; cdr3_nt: TGTGCCAGCAGTCCCGGGACAATGAACCGGGAGCTGTTTTTT; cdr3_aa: CASSPGTMNRELFF